This entry features one TCR beta chain sequence. Its specificity is not known. This was a deep-level run. Data came from immunoSEQ multiplex PCR; TCRdb stores just in-frame clones and leaves some out. Among under 1,100,000 clones listed, about 70% were seen once. These data are taken from a study of shared clonotypes between healthy human individuals. Study findings and constraints: Blood was the sole source, and tissue repertoires probably differ. Among donors, clonotype sharing was expected to be affected by sequencing depth. In a handful of donors, around 5.5% of naive CD4 clonotypes appeared in common.

Germline V gives CDR1 SGHNT, CDR2 YYREEE (reference sequence). With V trimmed by 0 bases and J by 3 bases, 4 bases remained unmatched. This CDR3 spans 15 amino acids. This chain joins TRBV5-4 and TRBJ2-5, with 8 bases matching TRBD1. The material sequenced was memory CD4+ T cells sorted from blood. Subset: CD45RA-negative fraction. The receptor was isolated from a man between 18 and 29 years old in good health. CDR3 bases: TGTGCCAGCAGCTTGGGGGACAGGATTAAAGAGACCCAGTACTTC. Residues: CASSLGDRIKETQYF.